This entry is about one T cell receptor beta chain. These data belong to a study of technical replicates of blood from a handful of donors. TCRdb's copy holds only in-frame clones and misses some; the assay was immunoSEQ multiplex PCR. The sample lists approximately 70,000 clones, 91% occurring once. V lost 8 bases and J 1 base, leaving 9 bases between the germline ends. The CDR3 totals 14 residues. From germline, CDR1 is SNHLY and CDR2 FYNNEI. The TCR comes from a human donor in good health. Some clones in this sample may be carry-over from other donors' samples. This chain joins TRBV2 and TRBJ2-6; D may be TRBD2 (5 bases). Sequenced input: T cells isolated from PBMCs. CDR3 protein: CASDRGSGANVLTF. CDR3 coding DNA: TGTGCCAGCGATCGGGGTTCTGGGGCCAACGTCCTGACTTTC.